This T cell receptor beta chain was recovered during a study of cytomegalovirus exposure and HLA in healthy donors. Study as a whole: The approximately 110 validation repertoires used a platform that matched the one used for the 500 to 700 first-cohort repertoires, as a later analysis reported. Notes on the study in general: Cytomegalovirus status was reportedly diagnosed by the classifier with high sensitivity and specificity. The authors enumerated over 150 TCR beta chains as linked to cytomegalovirus.

It was the roughly 110-subject validation cohort, separate from the roughly 700-subject first cohort, to which the donors belonged. Measured with immunoSEQ multiplex PCR; TCRdb has only the in-frame clones, and not every one. The sample holds 60,000 to 70,000 clones, over 90% seen once. V dropped 6 bases and J dropped 0; count of bases not matched to a gene: 2. The CDR3 has 14 residues. CDR1 is SNHLY and CDR2 is FYNNEI in the germline V gene. Details on this clone: Antigen unknown.

The sequence was collected from a man aged 18 to 29 in good health and CMV-seropositive. The chain carries TRBV2 and TRBJ1-3; 7 positions agree with TRBD1. The sequenced sample consisted of PBMCs. CDR3 coding DNA: TGTGCCAGCAGGGGACAGAGCTCTGGAAACACCATATATTTT. Its protein product is CASRGQSSGNTIYF.